These 21 T cell receptor beta chains originate from one sample sequenced in a study of T cell responses to AZD1222 COVID-19 vaccine. This table comes from immunoSEQ multiplex PCR, and its TCRdb copy is limited to in-frame clones, with some not included. The table has more than 100,000 clones, over 75% seen once; the top ten hold over 6.5%. The source material was peripheral blood, sampled on day 0 of AZD1222 vaccination. The receptor set was obtained from an adult in good health.

V and J are TRBV6-6 and TRBJ2-1; TRBD1 might be the D (5 bases). Germline CDR1 and CDR2: MNHNY and SVGAGI (reference sequence). The CDR3 runs 14 residues. V was cut by 2 bases and J by 4 bases, with 9 bases left in between. CDR3 residues: CASSYDSIYNEQFF. The CDR3 DNA reads TGTGCCAGCAGTTACGACAGCATATACAATGAGCAGTTCTTC.

V is TRBV5-1 and J is TRBJ2-2; TRBD2 is a possible D gene (5 bases). V was trimmed by 0 bases and J by 2 bases, leaving 11 bases between them. The CDR3 runs to 16 residues. Germline V gene data show CDR1 as SGHRS and CDR2 as YFSETQ. The CDR3 sequence is CASSLAQRINTGELFF. The CDR3 region has the DNA TGCGCCAGCAGCTTGGCACAGCGGATCAACACCGGGGAGCTGTTTTTT.

The rearrangement uses TRBV5-1 and TRBJ2-7; D is uncertain. Per the germline V gene, CDR1 is SGHRS and CDR2 is YFSETQ. This CDR3 has 15 residues. Trimming pared 0 bases from V and 6 bases from J, leaving 16 bases between. The CDR3 loop is CASSLANSRRTEQYF. For the CDR3, the DNA is TGCGCCAGCAGCTTGGCCAATTCCAGGCGAACCGAGCAGTACTTC. The whole variable domain, remainder taken from reference TRBV5-1 and TRBJ2-7, is KAGVTQTPRYLIKTRGQQVTLSCSPISGHRSVSWYQQTPGQGLQFLFEYFSETQRNKGNFPGRFSGRQFSNSRSEMNVSTLELGDSALYLCASSLANSRRTEQYFGPGTRLTVT.

The V gene is TRBV7-9, the J gene TRBJ2-7; 7 nucleotides match TRBD1. The CDR3 covers 17 residues. Trimming took 5 bases from V and 0 from J; bases not matched to a gene: 13. The germline CDR1 and CDR2 sequences are SEHNR and FQNEAQ (reference sequence). DNA for the CDR3: TGTGCCAGCAGCCAAAACCCGTCGTCAGGGGGCTCCTACGAGCAGTACTTC. Protein product: CASSQNPSSGGSYEQYF.

This chain uses TRBV5-5 with TRBJ1-1; a possible D gene is TRBD1 (6 bases). Germline V CDR1 and CDR2: SGHKS, YYEKEE (reference sequence). This CDR3 has 12 residues. V lost 4 bases, J lost 4 bases, and 8 bases lay in between. For the CDR3, the DNA is TGTGCCAGCAGCAAGGGGGTCACTGAAGCTTTCTTT. It encodes CASSKGVTEAFF. The whole variable domain, filled in from reference TRBV5-5 and TRBJ1-1, reads DAGVTQSPTHLIKTRGQQVTLRCSPISGHKSVSWYQQVLGQGPQFIFQYYEKEERGRGNFPDRFSARQFPNYSSELNVNALLLGDSALYLCASSKGVTEAFFGQGTRLTVV.

This sequence joins TRBV19 and TRBJ2-3; 13 positions agree with TRBD2. Germline CDR1 and CDR2: LNHDA and SQIVND (reference sequence). V lost 6 bases to trimming and J lost 4 bases; unmatched junction nucleotides: 16. The CDR3 consists of 19 residues. The CDR3 nucleotides are TGTGCCAGTAGCTCCCGCCGGACTAGCGGGAGCGATAGGCCAGATACGCAGTATTTT. It yields the protein CASSSRRTSGSDRPDTQYF.

This clone was counted a single time. This chain connects TRBV5-1 to TRBJ1-2; 8 bases are shared with TRBD1. This CDR3 region has 14 residues. V trimming: 4 bases; J trimming: 4 bases; junction bases outside the gene matches: 6. CDR1 and CDR2 (germline): SGHRS, YFSETQ. CDR3 DNA sequence: TGCGCCAGCAGCCAACAGGGGGGTAGCTATGGCTACACCTTC. It is translated as CASSQQGGSYGYTF.

The sample holds a few counts of this clone. The chain couples TRBV25-1 to TRBJ2-1; the match to TRBD2 covers 10 bases. The germline gives CDR1 MGHDK, CDR2 SYGVNS. This CDR3 is built from 13 residues. Germline trimming cut 7 bases from V and 8 bases from J; bases unmatched to any gene: 5. The CDR3 spells CASTPGTSDEQFF. In DNA form, the CDR3 reads TGTGCCAGCACCCCCGGGACTAGCGATGAGCAGTTCTTC.

CDR3 region: CASRAQGTVETQYF. The CDR3 bases are TGTGCCAGTAGAGCTCAGGGAACAGTGGAGACCCAGTACTTC. The rearrangement uses TRBV19 and TRBJ2-5, with a weak D call TRBD1 (5 bases). Trimming took off 6 bases at V and 5 bases at J, with 16 bases between the two ends. Germline assignment: CDR1 LNHDA and CDR2 SQIVND (reference sequence). CDR3 size: 14 residues.

In its sample, this clone was seen once. The chain links TRBV6-5 to TRBJ2-1; no definite D call. The V and J ends lost 2 bases and 3 bases respectively, with 8 bases between them. The CDR3 is 14 residues long. Germline V lookup: CDR1 MNHEY, CDR2 SVGAGI. Written as DNA, the CDR3 is TGTGCCAGCAGTTACGGCCGGAACTACAATGAGCAGTTCTTC. Its protein is CASSYGRNYNEQFF.

The CDR3 region has the DNA TGTGCCAGCAGCTTGGTAGGGACTAGCACAGATACGCAGTATTTT. This codes for CASSLVGTSTDTQYF. The chain employs TRBV5-6 and TRBJ2-3, with a tentative D call TRBD2 (6 bases). The CDR3 totals 15 residues. Germline assignment: CDR1 SGHDT and CDR2 YYEEEE. The V gene lost 0 bases and the J gene lost 0 bases, with 8 bases spanning the gap. The full variable domain, completed using reference TRBV5-6 and TRBJ2-3, is DAGVTQSPTHLIKTRGQQVTLRCSPKSGHDTVSWYQQALGQGPQFIFQYYEEEERQRGNFPDRFSGHQFPNYSSELNVNALLLGDSALYLCASSLVGTSTDTQYFGPGTRLTVL.

The chain links TRBV18 to TRBJ1-5; no definite D call. CDR1 is KGHSH, CDR2 LQKENI, per germline. Trimming left V 3 bases short and J 0 bases short, with 15 bases between. This CDR3 is built from 17 residues. The CDR3 region has the DNA TGTGCCAGCTCACCTCTGGGTTCTGGGAGTAGCAATCAGCCCCAGCATTTT. Protein sequence: CASSPLGSGSSNQPQHF.

V and J are TRBV30 and TRBJ2-3, with D possibly being TRBD2 (7 bases). Trimming stripped 1 base from V and 0 bases from J, with 11 bases between. In germline, CDR1 is GTSNPN, CDR2 SVGIG (reference sequence). The CDR3 loop spans 15 amino acids. In DNA, the CDR3 is TGTGCCTGGAGTGCCAGCGGGACAAGCACAGATACGCAGTATTTT. It codes for CAWSASGTSTDTQYF.

The genes are TRBV12-5 and TRBJ1-2, with 7 bases that match TRBD1. CDR3 length: 13 amino acids. The V and J ends lost 7 bases and 3 bases, in that order; junction bases with no gene match: 5. In germline, CDR1 is LGHNT, CDR2 FRNRAP. CDR3 bases: TGTGCTAGTGAGCGGACAGGCGACTATGGCTACACCTTC. Translated: CASERTGDYGYTF.

The chain couples TRBV5-1 to TRBJ2-2; the D gene is possibly TRBD2 (6 bases). This CDR3 has 16 amino acids. Germline loops: CDR1 SGHRS, CDR2 YFSETQ. V lost 0 bases, J lost 0 bases, and 9 bases lay in between. This CDR3 is CASSLGASANTGELFF. The DNA of the CDR3 is TGCGCCAGCAGCTTGGGGGCTAGCGCGAACACCGGGGAGCTGTTTTTT.

The rearrangement links TRBV29-1 to TRBJ2-7, with D maybe TRBD1 (5 bases). This CDR3 has 12 residues. V was pared by 3 bases and J by 5 bases, with 11 bases between. The germline V gene encodes CDR1 SQVTM and CDR2 ANQGSEA. The CDR3 protein is CSVELRGHEQYF. The CDR3 nucleotides read TGCAGCGTTGAGCTAAGGGGCCACGAGCAGTACTTC.

This clone was seen more than once but under ten times. This chain uses TRBV28 with TRBJ1-2; TRBD1 is a possible D gene (5 bases). V lost 4 bases, J lost 8 bases, and 14 bases lay in between. Germline CDR1 reads MDHEN; CDR2 reads SYDVKM. This CDR3 contains 13 residues. CDR3 sequence reads: CASSSGLIGGYTF. CDR3 in DNA: TGTGCCAGCAGTTCAGGGTTGATTGGGGGCTACACCTTC.

The J gene is TRBJ1-2, the V gene TRBV5-1; D is unclear. The V gene's germline CDR1 is SGHRS and CDR2 YFSETQ. The CDR3 covers 13 residues. The V end lost 3 bases, the J end lost 3 bases, and 9 bases lay between the germline ends. The CDR3 DNA reads as TGCGCCAGCAGCTCCATGGGAGACTATGGCTACACCTTC. This sequence encodes CASSSMGDYGYTF.

The chain combines TRBV1 with TRBJ1-5; the table names TRBD1, a call not compared with the DNA. TRBV1 is classified as a pseudogene. This CDR3 comprises 17 residues. The DNA of the CDR3 is TGCACCAGCAGCCAACAAGGTTCCCGGGACAGGGATCAGCCCCAGCATTTT. Its protein is CTSSQQGSRDRDQPQHF.

The chain joins TRBV27 to TRBJ1-4, with D possibly TRBD1 on 6 matching bases. The CDR3 spans 17 residues. CDR1 is MNHEY, CDR2 SMNVEV, per germline (reference sequence). Trimming stripped 7 bases from V and 1 base from J, with 19 bases between. The CDR3: CASKWANRGQTNEKLFF. The CDR3 DNA reads as TGTGCCAGCAAATGGGCGAACCGGGGGCAAACTAATGAAAAACTGTTTTTT.

The V gene is TRBV5-6, the J gene TRBJ2-5; 8 positions match TRBD1. The germline V gene has CDR1 SGHDT and CDR2 YYEEEE. This CDR3 contains 15 residues. V was pared by 0 bases and J by 5 bases, with 6 bases of the junction left unmatched. DNA of the CDR3: TGTGCCAGCAGCTTGGCCGGCAGGGGGCAGGAGACCCAGTACTTC. Translation: CASSLAGRGQETQYF.